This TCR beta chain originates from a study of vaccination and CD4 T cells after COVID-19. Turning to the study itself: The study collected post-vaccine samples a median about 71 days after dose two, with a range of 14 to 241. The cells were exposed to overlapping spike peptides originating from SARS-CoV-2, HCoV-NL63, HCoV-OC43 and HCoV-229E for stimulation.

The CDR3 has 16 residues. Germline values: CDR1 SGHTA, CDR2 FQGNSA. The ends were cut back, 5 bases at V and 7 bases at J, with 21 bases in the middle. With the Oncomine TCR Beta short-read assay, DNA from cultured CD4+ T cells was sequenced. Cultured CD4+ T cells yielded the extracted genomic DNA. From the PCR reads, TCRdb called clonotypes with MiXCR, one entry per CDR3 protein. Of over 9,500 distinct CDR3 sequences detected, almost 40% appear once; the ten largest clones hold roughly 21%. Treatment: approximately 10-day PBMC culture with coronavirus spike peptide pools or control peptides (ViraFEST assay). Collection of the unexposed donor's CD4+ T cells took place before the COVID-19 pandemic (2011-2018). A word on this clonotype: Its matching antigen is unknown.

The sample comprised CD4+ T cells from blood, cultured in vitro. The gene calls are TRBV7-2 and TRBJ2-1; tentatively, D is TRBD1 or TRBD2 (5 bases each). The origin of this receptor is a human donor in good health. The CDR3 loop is CASSLELARGMNEQFF. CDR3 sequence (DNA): TGTGCCAGCAGCCTCGAGCTAGCTAGGGGAATGAATGAGCAGTTCTTC.